The following is a T cell receptor (beta chain) sequence with its context. What antigen it recognizes has not been identified. Nothing much larger sits one base from this clone, and base qualities are not available. The data were taken from a study of blood T cell repertoires in COVID-19 (dated by TCRdb to about 2020). Background on the whole study: The collaborator samples originated in the United States, Italy and Spain and spanned the acute and convalescent phases of COVID-19. Nearly every sample came with metadata listing a de-identified subject ID, COVID-19 status, age in years and sex. A freely available public database, intended as a resource for researchers studying the immune response to SARS-CoV-2, is where the repertoires were released. Where HLA class I and class II types were available, the types were taken from metadata supplied by the sample provider, not from assay-based typing. The material from the prospective study consisted of cDNA or gDNA derived from T cells, B-cell-depleted T cells, or PBMCs. Samples came from the ongoing ImmuneRACE study (first 160 participants) plus 1,254 subjects from 6 global collaborators. Deeply sampled blood TCRbeta repertoires from subjects exposed to, actively infected with, or recovered from COVID-19 were included in the dataset.

The collaborating institutions used their own protocols to collect whole blood in K2EDTA tubes. For TCRbeta analysis, collaborators shipped samples in one of three forms: frozen whole blood, isolated PBMCs, or DNA extracted from either of those sample types. Study-level results and caveats: The amount of clinical and demographic metadata varied by source and participant and was provided uncurated.

V is clipped by 5 bases and J by 6 bases, and the sequence between their germline boundaries is 13 bases long. The CDR3 contains 13 residues, cysteine and phenylalanine counted. Of the read, only the CDR3 DNA is kept; its 39 bases are in frame from base 1. CDR1 is given as SGHTA and CDR2 as FQGNSA, both from the germline V gene. TCRbeta CDR3 regions were amplified from genomic DNA by means of the immunoSEQ Assay, a bias-controlled multiplex PCR. In the source study's methods: Nucleated cell counts per sample were estimated from amplification of reference gene primers within the assay. Sequence reads were collapsed and filtered to measure the absolute abundance of every unique TCRbeta CDR3 rearrangement. For each sample, productive Simpson clonality was calculated as the square root of Simpson's diversity index across productive rearrangements. Entries here come from immuneACCESS through TCRdb and include only in-frame sequences with V and J called. Some clones fail to appear in such tables; in the studies checked, an unresolved V gene covers under half of the shortfall, and the cause of the remainder is unknown. The V and J calls and clone size are taken from that table; D and trimming were inferred from the DNA. Within this sample are around 150,000 clones, with roughly 77% of them counted one time only. Of the sample, about 11% is held by the ten largest clones.

The receptor was isolated from a human donor in a cohort sampled during active COVID-19. This chain is built from TRBV7-2 and TRBJ1-1, with the D gene call left open. The sequencing input was peripheral blood. This receptor carries the CDR3 CASSAEMFAEAFF. The bases are TGTGCCAGCAGCGCGGAGATGTTCGCTGAAGCTTTCTTT.